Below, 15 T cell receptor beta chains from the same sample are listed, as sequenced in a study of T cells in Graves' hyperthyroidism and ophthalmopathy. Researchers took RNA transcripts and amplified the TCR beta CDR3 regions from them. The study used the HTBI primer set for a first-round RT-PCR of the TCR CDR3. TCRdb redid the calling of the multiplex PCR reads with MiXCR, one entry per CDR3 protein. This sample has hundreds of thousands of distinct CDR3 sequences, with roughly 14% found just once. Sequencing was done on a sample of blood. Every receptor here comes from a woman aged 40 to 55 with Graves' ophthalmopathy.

The CDR3 reads CSAPSIRGGADTQYF. For the CDR3, the DNA is TGCAGTGCTCCGAGTATCAGGGGTGGGGCAGATACGCAGTATTTT. The chain uses TRBV20-1 and TRBJ2-3; a weak D match, TRBD1 (6 bases). Trimming left V 5 bases short and J 4 bases short, with 19 bases between. CDR1 DFQATT and CDR2 SNEGSKA come from the germline V gene (reference sequence). The CDR3 length is 15 residues.

The DNA of the CDR3 is TGTGCCTGGAGTGGACAGGGGAGGGGAAGGAACACTGAAGCTTTCTTT. Protein product: CAWSGQGRGRNTEAFF. The genes are TRBV30 and TRBJ1-1, with TRBD1 identical over 8 bases. CDR1 is GTSNPN, CDR2 SVGIG, per germline (reference sequence). CDR3 length equals 16 residues. V shed 1 base and J 1 base; nucleotides not matched to a gene: 8.

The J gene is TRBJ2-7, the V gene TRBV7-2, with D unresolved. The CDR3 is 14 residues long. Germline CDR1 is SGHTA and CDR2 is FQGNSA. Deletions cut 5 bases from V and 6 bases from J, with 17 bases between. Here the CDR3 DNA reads TGTGCCAGCAGCCCGCTCCGCTTAGGCGGCGAGCAGTACTTC. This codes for CASSPLRLGGEQYF.

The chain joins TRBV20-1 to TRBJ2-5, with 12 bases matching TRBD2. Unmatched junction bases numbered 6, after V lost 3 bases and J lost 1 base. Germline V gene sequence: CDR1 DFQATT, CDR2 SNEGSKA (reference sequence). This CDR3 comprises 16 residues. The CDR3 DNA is TGCAGTGCTAGGCTAGCGGGGGGGCCCGTCCAAGAGACCCAGTACTTC. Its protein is CSARLAGGPVQETQYF.

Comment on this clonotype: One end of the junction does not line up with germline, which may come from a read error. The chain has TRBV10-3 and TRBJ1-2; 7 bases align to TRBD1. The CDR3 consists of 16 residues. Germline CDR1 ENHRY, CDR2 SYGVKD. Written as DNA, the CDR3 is TGTGCCAGCAGTGAGTCTAAGGGGGCATCGTACTATGGCTACACCTTC. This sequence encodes CASSESKGASYYGYTF.

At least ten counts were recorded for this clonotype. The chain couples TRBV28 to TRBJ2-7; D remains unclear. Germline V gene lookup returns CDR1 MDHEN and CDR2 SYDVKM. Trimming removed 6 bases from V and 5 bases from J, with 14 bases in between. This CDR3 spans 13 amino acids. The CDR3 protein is CASSSGAPHEQYF. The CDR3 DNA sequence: TGTGCCAGCAGCTCAGGTGCCCCCCACGAGCAGTACTTC.

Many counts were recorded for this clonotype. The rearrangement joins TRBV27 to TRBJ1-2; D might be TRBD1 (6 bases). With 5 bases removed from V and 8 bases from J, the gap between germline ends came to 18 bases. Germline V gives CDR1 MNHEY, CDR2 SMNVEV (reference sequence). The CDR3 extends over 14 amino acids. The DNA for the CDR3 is TGTGCCAGCAGTCCTCTCGGAGGGGGGCGAGGCTACACCTTC. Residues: CASSPLGGGRGYTF.

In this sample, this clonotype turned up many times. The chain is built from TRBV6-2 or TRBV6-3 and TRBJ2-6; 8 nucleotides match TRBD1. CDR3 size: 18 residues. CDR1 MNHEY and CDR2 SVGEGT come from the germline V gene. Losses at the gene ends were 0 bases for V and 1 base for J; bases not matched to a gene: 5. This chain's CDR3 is CASSYSRWTGSGANVLTF. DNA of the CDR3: TGTGCCAGCAGTTACTCCCGCTGGACAGGGTCTGGGGCCAACGTCCTGACTTTC.

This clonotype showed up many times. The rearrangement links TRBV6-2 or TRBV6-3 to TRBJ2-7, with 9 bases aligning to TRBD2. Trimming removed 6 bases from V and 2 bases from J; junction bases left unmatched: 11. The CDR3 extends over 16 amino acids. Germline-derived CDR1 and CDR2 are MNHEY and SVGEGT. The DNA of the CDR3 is TGTGCCAGCAGACGTCATGCAGTAGCGGGAGCCTACGAGCAGTACTTC. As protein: CASRRHAVAGAYEQYF.

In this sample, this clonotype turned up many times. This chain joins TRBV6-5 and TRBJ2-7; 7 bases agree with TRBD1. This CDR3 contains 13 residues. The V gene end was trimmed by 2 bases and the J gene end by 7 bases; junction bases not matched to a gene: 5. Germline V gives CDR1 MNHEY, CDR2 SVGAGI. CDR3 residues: CASSYTARGEQYF. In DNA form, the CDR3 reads TGTGCCAGCAGTTACACAGCCAGGGGGGAGCAGTACTTC.

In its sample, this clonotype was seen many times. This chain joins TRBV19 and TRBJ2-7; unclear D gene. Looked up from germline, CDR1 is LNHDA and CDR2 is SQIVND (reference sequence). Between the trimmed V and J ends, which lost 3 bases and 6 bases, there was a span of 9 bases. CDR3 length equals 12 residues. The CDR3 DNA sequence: TGTGCCAGTAGTATCGGAGCTGCCGAGCAGTACTTC. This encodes CASSIGAAEQYF. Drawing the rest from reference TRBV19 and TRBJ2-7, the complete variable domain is DGGITQSPKYLFRKEGQNVTLSCEQNLNHDAMYWYRQDPGQGLRLIYYSQIVNDFQKGDIAEGYSVSREKKESFPLTVTSAQKNPTAFYLCASSIGAAEQYFGPGTRLTVT.

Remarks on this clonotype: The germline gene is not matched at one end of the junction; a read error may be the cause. CDR3 nucleotides: TGTGCCAGCAGTTTAGCGAGGGCACAGGCCTTC. Its translation is CASSLARAQAF. The rearrangement joins TRBV12-3 or TRBV12-4 to TRBJ1-2; TRBD1 is a possible D gene (5 bases). The CDR3 contains 11 residues.

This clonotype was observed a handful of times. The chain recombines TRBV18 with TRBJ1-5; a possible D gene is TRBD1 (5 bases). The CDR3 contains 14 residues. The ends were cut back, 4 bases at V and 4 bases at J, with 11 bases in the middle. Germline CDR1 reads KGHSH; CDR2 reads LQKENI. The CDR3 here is CASSHGDENQPQHF. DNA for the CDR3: TGTGCCAGCTCACACGGGGACGAAAATCAGCCCCAGCATTTT.

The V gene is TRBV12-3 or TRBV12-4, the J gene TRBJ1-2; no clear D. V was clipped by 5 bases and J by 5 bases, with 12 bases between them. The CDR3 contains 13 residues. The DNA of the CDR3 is TGTGCCAGCAGTCCCTATGTGGGATATGGCTACACCTTC. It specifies CASSPYVGYGYTF.

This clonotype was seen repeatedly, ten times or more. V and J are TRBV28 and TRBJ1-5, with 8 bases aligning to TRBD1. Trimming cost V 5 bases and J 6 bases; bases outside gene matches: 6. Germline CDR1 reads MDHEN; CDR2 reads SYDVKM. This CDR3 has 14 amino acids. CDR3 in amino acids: CASSAATGAQPQHF. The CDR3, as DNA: TGTGCCAGCAGTGCAGCGACAGGGGCTCAGCCCCAGCATTTT.